This T cell receptor beta chain was recorded in a study of cytomegalovirus exposure and HLA in healthy donors. This clone was detected only a few times. Its antigen is currently unknown. The study's findings and limits: Versus the roughly 670-donor mean, an Asian-associated ancestry cluster reportedly showed fewer N-insertions in a later analysis. TCR beta chain V- and J-gene trimming was linked, in a later analysis, to a missense variant in DCLRE1C.

The PCR employed 60 Vbeta primers together with 13 Jbeta primers. Generated by immunoSEQ multiplex PCR, the TCRdb table keeps only in-frame clones and is missing some. The sample carries about 190,000 clones, 75% to 90% recorded once. Losses at the gene ends were 5 bases for V and 4 bases for J; bases not matched to a gene: 6. The CDR3 totals 14 residues. Germline CDR1 is SGHRS and CDR2 is YFSETQ. The chain recombines TRBV5-1 with TRBJ2-3; 8 positions match TRBD1. The specimen was PBMCs. The receptor comes from a man aged 35 to 55 in good health and CMV-seropositive. CDR3 residues: CASRDRAVADTQYF. CDR3 in DNA: TGCGCCAGCAGGGACAGGGCGGTCGCAGATACGCAGTATTTT.